These 2 T cell receptor beta chains came from one sample sequenced in a study of vaccination and CD4 T cells after COVID-19. Their specific antigens are unknown. As to treatment: approximately 11-day PBMC culture with coronavirus spike peptide pools or control peptides (ViraFEST assay). An Oncomine TCR Beta short-read assay was used to sequence the DNA from cultured CD4+ T cells. TCRdb processed the PCR reads anew with MiXCR; each CDR3 protein has one entry. The data hold about 14,000 distinct CDR3 sequences, with 33% observed a single time. Sequenced material: CD4+ T cells from blood, cultured in vitro, taken after SARS-CoV-2 vaccination. Receptors originate from a human donor who had recovered from COVID-19.

The J gene is TRBJ1-1, the V gene TRBV16; D is possibly TRBD1 (5 bases). The CDR3 covers 14 residues. Germline-derived CDR1 and CDR2 are KGHSY and FQNENV. Trimming removed 2 bases from V and 4 bases from J, with 11 bases in between. The CDR3 loop is CASSQGPGPTEAFF. The CDR3 coding sequence is TGTGCCAGCAGCCAAGGGCCAGGGCCCACTGAAGCTTTCTTT. Complete variable domain (other parts from reference TRBV16 and TRBJ1-1): GEEVAQTPKHLVRGEGQKAKLYCAPIKGHSYVFWYQQVLKNEFKFLISFQNENVFDETGMPKERFSAKCLPNSPCSLEIQATKLEDSAVYFCASSQGPGPTEAFFGQGTRLTVV.

The chain has TRBV18 and TRBJ2-2; TRBD1 might be the D (6 bases). CDR3 length: 15 residues. V shed 3 bases and J shed 3 bases, with 11 bases lying between them. Germline V CDR1 and CDR2: KGHSH, LQKENI. The CDR3 sequence: CASSPPGAHTGELFF. Written as DNA, the CDR3 is TGTGCCAGCTCACCCCCAGGGGCCCACACCGGGGAGCTGTTTTTT.